This T cell receptor beta chain came from a study of cytomegalovirus exposure and HLA in healthy donors. Study-wide results and limits: Several of the most significant clusters appeared, in a later analysis, to be linked to common viral pathogens. In a later analysis, DRB1 alleles had the most associated TCRs; HLA-C alleles the fewest. 150 to 200 TCR beta chains were listed as cytomegalovirus-associated.

Concerning this clone: The antigen is undetermined.

Vbeta (60) and Jbeta (13) primers were used in the PCR. TCRdb's copy holds only in-frame clones and misses some; the assay was immunoSEQ multiplex PCR. The profile covers roughly 180,000 clones, with roughly 78% appearing a single time and 1.5% to 2% taken by the ten largest. The CDR3 length is 13 residues. Trimming shortened V by 5 bases and J by 3 bases, and 10 bases separated the two germline ends. Germline lookup yields CDR1 SGHTA and CDR2 FQGNSA. This clonotype was obtained from a woman aged 25 to 45 in good health and CMV-seronegative. The chain links TRBV7-2 to TRBJ1-1; no firm D call. Material: PBMCs. The CDR3, as DNA: TGTGCCAGCAGCCTCTTCGGGTACACTGAAGCTTTCTTT. Encoded protein: CASSLFGYTEAFF.